A single sample is the source of the 8 T cell receptor beta chains below, sequenced in a study of cytomegalovirus exposure and HLA in healthy donors. PCR amplification relied on 60 Vbeta primers (plus 13 Jbeta primers). Some clones are missing from TCRdb's copy, which holds only in-frame ones; the method was immunoSEQ multiplex PCR. Seen here are about 100,000 clones, around 74% observed once, and the top ten hold roughly 7%. The material sequenced was PBMCs. Receptor source: a man aged 35 to 55 in good health and CMV-seropositive.

This chain connects TRBV28 to TRBJ2-7; 9 bases match TRBD1. The V and J ends lost 3 bases and 5 bases, in that order; junction bases with no gene match: 5. The CDR3 extends over 14 amino acids. The germline gives CDR1 MDHEN, CDR2 SYDVKM. The CDR3 sequence: CASSFRDRDHEQYF. The CDR3 bases are TGTGCCAGCAGTTTCCGGGACAGGGACCACGAGCAGTACTTC. The full variable domain, in which reference TRBV28 and TRBJ2-7 provide the parts outside the CDR3, is DVKVTQSSRYLVKRTGEKVFLECVQDMDHENMFWYRQDPGLGLRLIYFSYDVKMKEKGDIPEGYSVSREKKERFSLILESASTNQTSMYLCASSFRDRDHEQYFGPGTRLTVT.

The chain couples TRBV4-1 to TRBJ1-1; possibly TRBD1 for D (5 bases). The germline V and J ends were trimmed by 3 bases and 8 bases, with 13 bases remaining between them. Germline lookup yields CDR1 MGHRA and CDR2 YSYEKL. This CDR3 is built from 13 residues. The CDR3 nucleotides read TGCGCCAGCAGCCAGGGGGGACGGGGCGAAGCTTTCTTT. This codes for CASSQGGRGEAFF.

This sequence joins TRBV7-2 and TRBJ2-5; the D is unclear. Gene TRBJ2-7 matches the end of the DNA better, so the J call may be wrong. From germline, CDR1 is SGHTA and CDR2 FQGNSA. The CDR3 has 13 residues. The CDR3 nucleotides are TGTGCCAGCAGCTTACCAGGCCTCTACGAGCAGTACTTC. Encoded protein: CASSLPGLYEQYF.

Only one count was recorded for this clone. This rearrangement joins TRBV18 to TRBJ2-1; D may be TRBD1 (6 bases). V was cut by 6 bases and J by 0 bases, with 15 bases left in between. Per the germline V gene, CDR1 is KGHSH and CDR2 is LQKENI. The CDR3 spans 16 residues. CDR3 sequence: CASSLGTDSSYNEQFF. In DNA form, the CDR3 reads TGTGCCAGCTCCCTCGGGACGGACAGCTCCTACAATGAGCAGTTCTTC.

The table lists this clone with a count of one. The chain uses TRBV7-2 and TRBJ2-5, with D perhaps matching TRBD2 (6 bases). The CDR3 totals 15 residues. V was trimmed by 1 base and J by 4 bases, leaving 13 bases between them. Germline V lookup: CDR1 SGHTA, CDR2 FQGNSA. CDR3 nucleotide sequence: TGTGCCAGCAGCTTAGGCGGATCGGGACTAGAGACCCAGTACTTC. Residues: CASSLGGSGLETQYF.

The chain employs TRBV12-5 and TRBJ1-5, with 10 nucleotides matching TRBD1. The CDR3 is 15 residues long. With 6 bases clipped from V and 5 bases from J, the junction kept 7 bases outside the gene matches. CDR1 is LGHNT, CDR2 FRNRAP, per germline. CDR3 sequence reads: CASGTGTGAYQPQHF. The CDR3 region has the DNA TGTGCTAGTGGCACCGGGACAGGGGCATATCAGCCCCAGCATTTT.

V gene TRBV5-4 combines with J gene TRBJ1-3; 7 bases match TRBD1. Germline CDR1 and CDR2: SGHNT and YYREEE (reference sequence). V gave up 4 bases and J gave up 2 bases; unmatched junction bases: 3. CDR3 length: 14 amino acids. CDR3: CASSPTGAGNTIYF. In DNA form, the CDR3 reads TGTGCCAGCAGCCCTACAGGGGCTGGAAACACCATATATTTT.

This chain links TRBV19 with TRBJ2-1, with 7 bases lining up with TRBD1. The V gene's germline CDR1 is LNHDA and CDR2 SQIVND (reference sequence). The CDR3 length is 15 residues. Trimming cost V 6 bases and J 3 bases; bases outside gene matches: 8. DNA for the CDR3: TGTGCCAGTAGCCTCGAGGGGGCCGACTACAATGAGCAGTTCTTC. This encodes CASSLEGADYNEQFF.